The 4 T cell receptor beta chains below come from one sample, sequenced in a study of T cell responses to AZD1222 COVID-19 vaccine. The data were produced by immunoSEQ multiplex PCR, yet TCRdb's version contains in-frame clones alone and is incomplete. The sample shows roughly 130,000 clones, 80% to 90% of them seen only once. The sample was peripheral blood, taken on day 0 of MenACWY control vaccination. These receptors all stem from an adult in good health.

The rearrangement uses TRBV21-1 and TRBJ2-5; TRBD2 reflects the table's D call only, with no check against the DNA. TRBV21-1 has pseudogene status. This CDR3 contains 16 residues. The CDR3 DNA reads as TGTGCCAGCCGCGGGGGAGGGTCCCCCGCGCAAGAGACCCAGTACTTC. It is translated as CASRGGGSPAQETQYF.

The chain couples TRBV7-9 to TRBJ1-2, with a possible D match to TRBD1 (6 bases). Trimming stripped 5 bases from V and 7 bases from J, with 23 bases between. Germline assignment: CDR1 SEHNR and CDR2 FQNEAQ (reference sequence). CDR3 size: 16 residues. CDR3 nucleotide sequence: TGTGCCAGCAGCCCCTACCGGGACACCTACCGCTCTGGCTACACCTTC. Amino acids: CASSPYRDTYRSGYTF.

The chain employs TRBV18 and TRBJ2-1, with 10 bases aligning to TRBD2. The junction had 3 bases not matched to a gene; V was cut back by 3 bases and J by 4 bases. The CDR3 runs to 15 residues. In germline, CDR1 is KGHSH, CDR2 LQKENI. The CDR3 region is CASSPGTSAYNEQFF. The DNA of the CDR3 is TGTGCCAGCTCACCCGGGACTAGCGCATACAATGAGCAGTTCTTC.

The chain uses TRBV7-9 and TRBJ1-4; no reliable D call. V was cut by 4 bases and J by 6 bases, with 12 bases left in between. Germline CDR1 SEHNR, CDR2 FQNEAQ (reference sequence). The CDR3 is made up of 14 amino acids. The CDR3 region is CASSSPRADEKLFF. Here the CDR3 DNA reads TGTGCCAGCAGCTCCCCCCGGGCCGATGAAAAACTGTTTTTT.